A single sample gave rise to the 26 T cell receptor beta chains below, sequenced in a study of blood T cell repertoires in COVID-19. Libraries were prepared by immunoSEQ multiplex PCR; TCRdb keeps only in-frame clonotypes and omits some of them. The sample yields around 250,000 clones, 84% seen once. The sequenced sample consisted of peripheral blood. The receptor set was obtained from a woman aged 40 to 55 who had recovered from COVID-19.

CDR3 region: CASSSLTSGVSTDTQYF. CDR3 bases: TGCGCCAGCAGCTCCTTAACTAGCGGGGTTAGCACAGATACGCAGTATTTT. The chain joins TRBV5-1 to TRBJ2-3; TRBD2 aligns across 10 bases. There are 17 residues in the CDR3. Trimming at V came to 3 bases and at J to 0 bases, leaving 7 bases not matched to a gene. CDR1 is SGHRS, CDR2 YFSETQ, per germline.

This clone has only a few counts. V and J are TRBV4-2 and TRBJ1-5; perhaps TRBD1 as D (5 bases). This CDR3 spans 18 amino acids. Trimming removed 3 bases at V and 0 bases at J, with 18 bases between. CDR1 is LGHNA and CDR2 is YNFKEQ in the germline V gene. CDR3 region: CASSQEGVRGSSNQPQHF. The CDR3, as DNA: TGTGCCAGCAGCCAGGAGGGAGTCCGGGGGTCTAGCAATCAGCCCCAGCATTTT.

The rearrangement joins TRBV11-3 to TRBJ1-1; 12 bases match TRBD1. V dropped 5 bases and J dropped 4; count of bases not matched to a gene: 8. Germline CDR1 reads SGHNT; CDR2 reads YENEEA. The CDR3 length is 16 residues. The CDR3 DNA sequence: TGTGCCAGCAGCGCGGGACAGGGGGCGGGTGGCACTGAAGCTTTCTTT. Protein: CASSAGQGAGGTEAFF.

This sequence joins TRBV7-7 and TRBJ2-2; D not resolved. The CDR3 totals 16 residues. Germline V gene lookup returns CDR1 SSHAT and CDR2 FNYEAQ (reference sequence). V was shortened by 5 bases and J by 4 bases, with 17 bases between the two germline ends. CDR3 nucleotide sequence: TGTGCCAGCAGCCACCCGGCAGGCCGTGGCACCGGGGAGCTGTTTTTT. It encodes CASSHPAGRGTGELFF.

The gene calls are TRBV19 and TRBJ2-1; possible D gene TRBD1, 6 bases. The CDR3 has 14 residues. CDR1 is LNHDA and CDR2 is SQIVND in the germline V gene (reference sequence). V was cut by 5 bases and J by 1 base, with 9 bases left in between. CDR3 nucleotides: TGTGCCAGTAGTTTGAGGGGGTCCTACAATGAGCAGTTCTTC. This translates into CASSLRGSYNEQFF.

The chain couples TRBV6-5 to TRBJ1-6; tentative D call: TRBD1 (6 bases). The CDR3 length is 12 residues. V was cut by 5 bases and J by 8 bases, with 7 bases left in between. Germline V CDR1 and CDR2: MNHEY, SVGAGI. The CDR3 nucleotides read TGTGCCAGCAGTAGACAGGATTCACCCCTCCACTTT. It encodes CASSRQDSPLHF.

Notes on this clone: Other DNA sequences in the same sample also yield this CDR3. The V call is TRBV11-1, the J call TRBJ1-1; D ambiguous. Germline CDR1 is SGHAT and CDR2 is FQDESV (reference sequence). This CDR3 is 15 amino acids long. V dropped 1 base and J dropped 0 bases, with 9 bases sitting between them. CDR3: CASSLGAGMNTEAFF. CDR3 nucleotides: TGTGCCAGCAGCTTAGGTGCCGGGATGAACACTGAAGCTTTCTTT.

The CDR3: CASSLGGMNTEAFF. DNA of the CDR3: TGCGCCAGCAGCTTAGGCGGAATGAACACTGAAGCTTTCTTT. The chain is built from TRBV5-1 and TRBJ1-1; no clear D gene. The germline CDR1 and CDR2 sequences are SGHRS and YFSETQ. This CDR3 has 14 amino acids. The V gene lost 2 bases and the J gene lost 0 bases, with 8 bases spanning the gap.

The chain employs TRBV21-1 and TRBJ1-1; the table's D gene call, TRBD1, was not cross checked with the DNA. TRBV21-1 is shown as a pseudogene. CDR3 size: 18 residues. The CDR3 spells CASSLKRDRGLLNTEAFF. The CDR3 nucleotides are TGTGCCAGCAGTCTTAAACGGGACAGGGGGCTCTTGAACACTGAAGCTTTCTTT.

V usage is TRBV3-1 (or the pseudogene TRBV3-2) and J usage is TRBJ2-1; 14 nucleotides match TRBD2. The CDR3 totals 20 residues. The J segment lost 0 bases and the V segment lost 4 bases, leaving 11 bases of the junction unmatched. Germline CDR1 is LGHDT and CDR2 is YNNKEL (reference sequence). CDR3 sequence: CASSPTRTSGGISSYNEQFF. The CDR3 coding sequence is TGTGCCAGCAGCCCAACGAGGACTAGCGGGGGGATTAGCTCCTACAATGAGCAGTTCTTC.

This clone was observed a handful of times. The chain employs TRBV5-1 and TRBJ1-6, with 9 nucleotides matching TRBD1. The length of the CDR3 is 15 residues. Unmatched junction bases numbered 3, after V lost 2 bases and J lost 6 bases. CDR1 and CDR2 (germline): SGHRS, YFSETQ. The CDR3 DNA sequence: TGCGCCAGCAGCTTAGGGACAGGGCCTAATTCACCCCTCCACTTT. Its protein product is CASSLGTGPNSPLHF.

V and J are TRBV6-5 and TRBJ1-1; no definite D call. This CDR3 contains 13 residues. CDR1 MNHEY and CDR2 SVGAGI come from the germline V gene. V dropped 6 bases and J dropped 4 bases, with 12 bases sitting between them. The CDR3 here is CASSRGVVTEAFF. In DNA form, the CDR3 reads TGTGCCAGCAGCAGAGGTGTGGTCACTGAAGCTTTCTTT.

The CDR3 loop is CASSSLALGTEAFF. CDR3 DNA: TGTGCCAGCAGTTCCCTGGCCCTAGGAACTGAAGCTTTCTTT. V usage is TRBV28 and J usage is TRBJ1-1, with unresolved D. V dropped 4 bases and J dropped 5 bases, with 14 bases sitting between them. The CDR3 spans 14 residues. From germline, CDR1 is MDHEN and CDR2 SYDVKM.

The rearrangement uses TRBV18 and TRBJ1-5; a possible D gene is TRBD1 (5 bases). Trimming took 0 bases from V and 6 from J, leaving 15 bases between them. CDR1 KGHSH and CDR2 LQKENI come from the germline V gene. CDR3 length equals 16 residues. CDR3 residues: CASSPPGGRASQPQHF. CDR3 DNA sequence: TGTGCCAGCTCACCACCGGGGGGTAGGGCGAGTCAGCCCCAGCATTTT.

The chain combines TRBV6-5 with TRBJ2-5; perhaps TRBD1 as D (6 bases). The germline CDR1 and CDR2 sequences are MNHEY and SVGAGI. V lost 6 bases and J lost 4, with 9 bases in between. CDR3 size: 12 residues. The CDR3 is CASRGGAETQYF. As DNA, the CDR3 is TGTGCCAGCAGAGGGGGTGCAGAGACCCAGTACTTC.

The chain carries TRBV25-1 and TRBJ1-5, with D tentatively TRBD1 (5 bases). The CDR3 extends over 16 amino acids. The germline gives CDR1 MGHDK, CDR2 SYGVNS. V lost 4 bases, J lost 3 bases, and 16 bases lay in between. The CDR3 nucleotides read TGTGCCAGCAGTGGGGGCTTGGCGGCCTTCAATCAGCCCCAGCATTTT. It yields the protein CASSGGLAAFNQPQHF.

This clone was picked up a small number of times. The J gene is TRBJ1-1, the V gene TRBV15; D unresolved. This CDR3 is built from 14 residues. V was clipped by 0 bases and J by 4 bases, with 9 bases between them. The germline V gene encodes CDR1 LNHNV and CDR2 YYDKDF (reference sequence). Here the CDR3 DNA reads TGTGCCACCAGCAGAGAAGTCGGGGTCACTGAAGCTTTCTTT. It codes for CATSREVGVTEAFF. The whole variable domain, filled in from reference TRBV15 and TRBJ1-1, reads DAMVIQNPRYQVTQFGKPVTLSCSQTLNHNVMYWYQQKSSQAPKLLFHYYDKDFNNEADTPDNFQSRRPNTSFCFLDIRSPGLGDTAMYLCATSREVGVTEAFFGQGTRLTVV.

The CDR3 bases are TGTGCCTGGAGGGGTGAGGGTGGAAACACCATATATTTT. It is translated as CAWRGEGGNTIYF. The rearrangement joins TRBV30 to TRBJ1-3, with unresolved D. Looked up from germline, CDR1 is GTSNPN and CDR2 is SVGIG (reference sequence). The CDR3 is 13 residues long. V was shortened by 3 bases and J by 3 bases, with 9 bases between the two germline ends.

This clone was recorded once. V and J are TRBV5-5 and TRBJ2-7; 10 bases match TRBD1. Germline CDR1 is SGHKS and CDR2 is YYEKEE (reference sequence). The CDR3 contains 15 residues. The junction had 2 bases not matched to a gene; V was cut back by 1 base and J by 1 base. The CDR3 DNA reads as TGTGCCAGCAGCTTGAGGGGACAGGGGTCCTACGAGCAGTACTTC. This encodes CASSLRGQGSYEQYF.

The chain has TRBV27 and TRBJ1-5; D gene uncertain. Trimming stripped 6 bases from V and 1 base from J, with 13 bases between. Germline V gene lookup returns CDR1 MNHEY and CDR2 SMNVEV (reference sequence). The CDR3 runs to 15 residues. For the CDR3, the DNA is TGTGCCAGCAGCCTTACGGGAGGCAGCAATCAGCCCCAGCATTTT. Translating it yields CASSLTGGSNQPQHF.

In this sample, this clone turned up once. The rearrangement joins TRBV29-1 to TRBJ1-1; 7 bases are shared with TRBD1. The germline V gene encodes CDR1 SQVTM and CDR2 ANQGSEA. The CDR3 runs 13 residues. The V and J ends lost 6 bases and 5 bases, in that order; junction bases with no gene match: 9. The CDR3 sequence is CSVADRVVTEAFF. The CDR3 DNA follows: TGCAGCGTCGCCGACAGGGTAGTAACTGAAGCTTTCTTT. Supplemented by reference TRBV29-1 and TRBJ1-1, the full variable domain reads SAVISQKPSRDICQRGTSLTIQCQVDSQVTMMFWYRQQPGQSLTLIATANQGSEATYESGFVIDKFPISRPNLTFSTLTVSNMSPEDSSIYLCSVADRVVTEAFFGQGTRLTVV.

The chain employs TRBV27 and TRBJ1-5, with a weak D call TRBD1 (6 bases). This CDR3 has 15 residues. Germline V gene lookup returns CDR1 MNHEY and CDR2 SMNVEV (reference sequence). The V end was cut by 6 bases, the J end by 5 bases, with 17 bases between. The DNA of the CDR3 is TGTGCCAGCAGCTGGGGAACGGGGGGCGATCAGCCCCAGCATTTT. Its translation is CASSWGTGGDQPQHF.

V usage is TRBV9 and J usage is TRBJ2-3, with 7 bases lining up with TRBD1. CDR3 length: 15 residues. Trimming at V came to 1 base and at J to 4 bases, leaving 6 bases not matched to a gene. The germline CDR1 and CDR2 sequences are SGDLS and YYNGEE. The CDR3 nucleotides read TGTGCCAGCAGCGTAACAGGGGTGGAGGCAGATACGCAGTATTTT. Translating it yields CASSVTGVEADTQYF.

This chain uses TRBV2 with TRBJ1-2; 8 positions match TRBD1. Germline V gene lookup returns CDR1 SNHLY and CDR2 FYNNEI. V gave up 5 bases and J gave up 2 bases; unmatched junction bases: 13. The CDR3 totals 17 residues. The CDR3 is CASSPSEDRVANYGYTF. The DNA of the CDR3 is TGTGCCAGCAGTCCAAGTGAGGACAGGGTTGCGAACTATGGCTACACCTTC.

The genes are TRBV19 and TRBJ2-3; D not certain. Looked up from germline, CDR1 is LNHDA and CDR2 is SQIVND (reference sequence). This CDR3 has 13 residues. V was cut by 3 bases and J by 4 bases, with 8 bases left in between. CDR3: CASSIMGADTQYF. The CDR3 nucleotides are TGTGCCAGTAGTATTATGGGCGCAGATACGCAGTATTTT.

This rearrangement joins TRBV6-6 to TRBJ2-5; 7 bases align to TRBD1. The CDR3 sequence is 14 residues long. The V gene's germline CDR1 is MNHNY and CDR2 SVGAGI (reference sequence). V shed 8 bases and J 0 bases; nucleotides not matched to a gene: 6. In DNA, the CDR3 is TGTGCCAGCGGCAAAGGGGGCTACCAAGAGACCCAGTACTTC. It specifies CASGKGGYQETQYF.